One sample yielded the 2 T cell receptor beta chains listed below, sequenced in a study of graft-versus-host responses after intestinal transplantation. Libraries were prepared by immunoSEQ multiplex PCR; TCRdb keeps only in-frame clonotypes and omits some of them. Altogether about 85,000 clones are present, approximately 90% being singletons, with the ten largest covering 7.6%. No antigen is known for these receptors. The material was unstimulated CD8+ T cells sorted from spleen or lymph node cells, obtained before transplant. The receptors come from a human donor who was the organ donor for an intestinal transplant.

V gene TRBV4-1 combines with J gene TRBJ1-1; 7 bases map to TRBD1. V was clipped by 2 bases and J by 3 bases; unmatched bases: 3. CDR1 is MGHRA, CDR2 YSYEKL, per germline. The CDR3 contains 14 residues. The CDR3 loop is CASSQQGGDTEAFF. The CDR3 DNA reads TGCGCCAGCAGCCAACAGGGGGGGGACACTGAAGCTTTCTTT.

The chain combines TRBV6-5 with TRBJ2-1, with D perhaps TRBD1 or TRBD2 (5 bases each). CDR3 length equals 13 residues. V was shortened by 6 bases and J by 9 bases, with 15 bases between the two germline ends. Germline V gives CDR1 MNHEY, CDR2 SVGAGI. The DNA for the CDR3 is TGTGCCAGCAGCCTAGGGACCACCTTTGAGCAGTTCTTC. It translates to CASSLGTTFEQFF.